This T cell receptor beta chain was identified in a study of blood T cell repertoires in COVID-19. Study-level information: PBMCs, B-cell-depleted T cells, or T cells were the source of the cDNA or gDNA that made up the material.

The protocol was immunoSEQ multiplex PCR, while the TCRdb copy is restricted to in-frame clones and leaves out a portion. The sample includes fewer than 40,000 clones, over 75% of them seen just once. The length of the CDR3 is 14 residues. Germline values: CDR1 MDHEN, CDR2 SYDVKM. Deletions cut 1 base from V and 2 bases from J, with 8 bases between. The sequence was obtained from a man aged 80 or over with active COVID-19. The V gene is TRBV28, the J gene TRBJ1-2; a weak D match, TRBD1 (5 bases). The sample taken for sequencing was peripheral blood. CDR3 nucleotide sequence: TGTGCCAGCAGTTTATCTGACAGCAACTATGGCTACACCTTC. It is translated as CASSLSDSNYGYTF.